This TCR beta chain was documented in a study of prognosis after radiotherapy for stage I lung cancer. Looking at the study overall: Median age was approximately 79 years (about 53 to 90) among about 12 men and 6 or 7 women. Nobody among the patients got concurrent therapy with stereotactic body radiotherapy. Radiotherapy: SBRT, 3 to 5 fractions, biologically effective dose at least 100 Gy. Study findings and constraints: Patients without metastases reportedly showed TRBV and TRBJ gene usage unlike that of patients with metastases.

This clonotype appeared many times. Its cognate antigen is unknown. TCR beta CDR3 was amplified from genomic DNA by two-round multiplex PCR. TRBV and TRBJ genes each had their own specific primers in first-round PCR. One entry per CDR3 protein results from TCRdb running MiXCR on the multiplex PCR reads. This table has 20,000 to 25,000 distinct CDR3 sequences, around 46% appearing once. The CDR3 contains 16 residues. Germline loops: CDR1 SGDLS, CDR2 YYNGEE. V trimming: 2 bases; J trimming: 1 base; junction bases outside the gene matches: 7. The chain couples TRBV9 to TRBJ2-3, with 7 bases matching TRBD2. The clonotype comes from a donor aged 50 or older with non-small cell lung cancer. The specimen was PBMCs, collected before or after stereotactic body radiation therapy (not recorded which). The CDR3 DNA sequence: TGTGCCAGCAGCGTTTTGGGCCTAGCGGGCACAGATACGCAGTATTTT. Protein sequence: CASSVLGLAGTDTQYF.